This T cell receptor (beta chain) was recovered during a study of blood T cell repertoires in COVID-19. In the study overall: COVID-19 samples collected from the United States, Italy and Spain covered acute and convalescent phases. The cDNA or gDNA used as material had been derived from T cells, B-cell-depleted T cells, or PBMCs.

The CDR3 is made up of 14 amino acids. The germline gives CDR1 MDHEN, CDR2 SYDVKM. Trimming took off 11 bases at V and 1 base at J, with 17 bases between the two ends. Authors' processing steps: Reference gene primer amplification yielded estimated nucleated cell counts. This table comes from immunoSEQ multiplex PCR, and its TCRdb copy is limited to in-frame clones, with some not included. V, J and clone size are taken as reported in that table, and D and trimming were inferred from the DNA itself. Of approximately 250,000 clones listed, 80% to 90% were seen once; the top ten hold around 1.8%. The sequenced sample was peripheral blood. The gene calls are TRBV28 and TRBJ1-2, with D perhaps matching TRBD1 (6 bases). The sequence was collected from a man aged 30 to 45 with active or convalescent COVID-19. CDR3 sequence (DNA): TGTGCCGCCGAAGACAGGAGACGTAACTATGGCTACACCTTC. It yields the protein CAAEDRRRNYGYTF.